This T cell receptor beta chain derives from a study of shared clonotypes between healthy human individuals. Study findings and constraints: Clonotypes that were shared across a handful of donors made up around 5% of naive CD4 clonotypes. Rarefaction analysis demonstrated incomplete sorted-subset sequencing notwithstanding large depth.

Looked up from germline, CDR1 is SGHTA and CDR2 is FQGNSA. The CDR3 consists of 13 residues. Trimming took 3 bases from V and 2 from J, leaving 7 bases between them. Comments on this clone: Its antigen is as yet unknown.

It was across several immunoSEQ plates that each subset's genomic DNA was evenly split. Generated by immunoSEQ multiplex PCR, the TCRdb table keeps only in-frame clones and is missing some. This table holds more than 1.2 million clones, roughly 98.5% found once. This sequence originates from a man aged 30 to 39 in good health. The source material was naive CD4+ T cells sorted from blood. Indicated subset: CD45RA+ positively selected. The chain has TRBV7-2 and TRBJ2-5; no definite D call. The CDR3 nucleotides read TGTGCCAGCAGCTTGTACTTTCAAGAGACCCAGTACTTC. Protein sequence: CASSLYFQETQYF.